This T cell receptor beta chain was identified during a study of shared clonotypes between healthy human individuals. Across the study: The people who gave samples were two women and a few men aged 18 to 49.

The CDR3 has 16 amino acids. Germline V gene data show CDR1 as GTSNPN and CDR2 as SVGIG (reference sequence). V lost 0 bases, J lost 4 bases, and 18 bases lay in between. Clones were read by immunoSEQ multiplex PCR, and TCRdb kept only the in-frame ones, dropping some. Among 950,000 to 1,100,000 clones listed, around 82% were seen once. Splitting the CD4+ cells yielded a CD45RA+ naive subset and a CD45RA-negative memory subset. The origin of this receptor is a young man in good health. Some clones in this sample may be carry-over from other donors' samples. The chain combines TRBV30 with TRBJ1-2; possible D gene TRBD1, 6 bases. The sequenced sample consisted of memory CD4+ T cells from PBMCs. The subset was: CD45RA-negative fraction. The CDR3 bases are TGTGCCTGGAGTGTAAAGGCGGGGGCAGCACCCTATGGCTACACCTTC. It codes for CAWSVKAGAAPYGYTF.